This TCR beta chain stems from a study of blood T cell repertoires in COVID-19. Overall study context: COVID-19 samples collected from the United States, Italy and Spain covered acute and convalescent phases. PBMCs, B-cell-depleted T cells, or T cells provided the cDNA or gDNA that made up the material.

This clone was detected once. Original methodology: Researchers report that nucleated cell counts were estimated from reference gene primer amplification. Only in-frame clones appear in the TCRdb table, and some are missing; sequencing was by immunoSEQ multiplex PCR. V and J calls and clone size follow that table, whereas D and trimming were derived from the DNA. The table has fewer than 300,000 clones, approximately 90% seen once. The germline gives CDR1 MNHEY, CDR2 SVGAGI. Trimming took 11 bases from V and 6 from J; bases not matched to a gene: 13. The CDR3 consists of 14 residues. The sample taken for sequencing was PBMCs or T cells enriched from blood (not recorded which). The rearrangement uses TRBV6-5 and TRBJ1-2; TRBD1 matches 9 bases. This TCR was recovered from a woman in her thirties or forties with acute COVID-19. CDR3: CAARTGGRSDGYTF. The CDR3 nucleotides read TGTGCCGCCAGAACAGGGGGCAGGAGCGATGGCTACACCTTC.